The following is a TCR beta chain sequence with its context. TCRdb's table, derived via immunoSEQ multiplex PCR, lists solely in-frame clones and lacks some. The table has about 45,000 clones, 90% seen once. These data are taken from a study of blood T cell repertoires in COVID-19. Germline V CDR1 and CDR2: SGHTS, YDEGEE. V was cut by 4 bases and J by 2 bases, with 10 bases left in between. CDR3 length equals 13 residues. Sequences were obtained from peripheral blood. J is TRBJ2-7 and V is TRBV5-8; D ambiguous. The TCR sequence derives from a man between 65 and 85 years old with active COVID-19. CDR3 loop: CASSRTDTYEQYF. CDR3 bases: TGTGCCAGCAGCCGAACAGACACCTACGAGCAGTACTTC.